This T cell receptor beta chain was identified during a study of control samples from healthy donors and cancer patients. Some clones are missing from TCRdb's copy, which holds only in-frame ones; the method was immunoSEQ multiplex PCR. The data show over 150,000 clones, roughly 95% seen once. CDR1 MNHEY and CDR2 SVGAGI come from the germline V gene. The CDR3 sequence is 15 residues long. The V gene lost 6 bases and the J gene lost 2 bases, with 13 bases spanning the gap. The sample was blood. The TCR was taken from a woman aged 25 to 39 in good health. This chain joins TRBV6-5 and TRBJ1-4, with D unclear. CDR3 bases: TGTGCCAGCAGGCCACTAGGGCAGACTAATGAAAAACTGTTTTTT. Its translation: CASRPLGQTNEKLFF.